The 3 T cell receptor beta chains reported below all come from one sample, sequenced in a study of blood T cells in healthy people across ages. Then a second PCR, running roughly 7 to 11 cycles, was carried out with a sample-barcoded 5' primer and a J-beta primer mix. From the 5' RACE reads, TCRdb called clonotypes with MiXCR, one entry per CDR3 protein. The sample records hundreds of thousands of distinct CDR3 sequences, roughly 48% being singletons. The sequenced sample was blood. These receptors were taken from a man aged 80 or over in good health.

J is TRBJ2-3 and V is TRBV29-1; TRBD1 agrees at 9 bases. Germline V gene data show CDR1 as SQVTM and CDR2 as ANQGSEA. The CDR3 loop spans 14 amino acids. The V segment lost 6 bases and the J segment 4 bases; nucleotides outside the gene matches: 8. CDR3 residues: CSVRTGEGADTQYF. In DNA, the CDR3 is TGCAGCGTCCGGACAGGGGAAGGAGCAGATACGCAGTATTTT.

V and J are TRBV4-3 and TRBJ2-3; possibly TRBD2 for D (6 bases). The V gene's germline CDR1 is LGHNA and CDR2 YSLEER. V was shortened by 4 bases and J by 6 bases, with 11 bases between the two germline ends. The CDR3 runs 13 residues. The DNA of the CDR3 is TGCGCCAGCAGCCCTGCGGAGGGGGATACGCAGTATTTT. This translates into CASSPAEGDTQYF.

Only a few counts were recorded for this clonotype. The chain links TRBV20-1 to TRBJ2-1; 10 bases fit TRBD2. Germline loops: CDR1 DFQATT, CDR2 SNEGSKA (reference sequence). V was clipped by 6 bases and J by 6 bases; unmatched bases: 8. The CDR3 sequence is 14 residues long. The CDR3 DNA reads TGCAGTGCAAATAAGCGGGAGGGCCTCAATGAGCAGTTCTTC. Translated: CSANKREGLNEQFF.